This TCR beta chain was observed in a study of identical twins. Points from the study as a whole: Models underestimated how often monozygotic twins shared out-of-frame TCR alpha.

The CDR3 has 18 residues. Trimming took 5 bases from V and 7 from J; bases not matched to a gene: 21. Germline lookup yields CDR1 SGHAT and CDR2 FQDESV (reference sequence). TCRdb itself ran the 5' RACE reads through MiXCR, one entry per CDR3 protein. The sample contains 600,000 to 800,000 distinct CDR3 sequences, approximately 21% of which appear only once. As to this clonotype: Its antigen is as yet unknown.

Separately, the same data were catalogued under a study of T cells expressing NK-cell markers. Per that study: Of the CD8+ T cells in over five donors, about 1.0-7.5% belonged to dominant NKG2C+ clonotypes.

The sample taken for sequencing was PBMCs. The V and J genes are TRBV11-1 and TRBJ2-7; 9 bases map to TRBD1. This receptor was obtained from a woman under 30 in good health. CDR3 sequence (DNA): TGTGCCAGCAGCGTCCGGGACAGGGCTTGGGAGCGGCCAGGGGAGCAGTACTTC. This sequence encodes CASSVRDRAWERPGEQYF.